The sequence of this TCR beta chain was determined in a study of T cell responses to AZD1222 COVID-19 vaccine. Whole-study results and caveats: There were repertoire samples only from the period after the peak T cell response. Clonal diversity was possibly underestimated, and the donors were mostly white British, with more females. Regions 160-218 and 743-854 dominated among vaccine-associated CD4 TCRs spanning spike. Of the AZD1222 recipients, only five to seven were seropositive at baseline.

Germline values: CDR1 SGHTA, CDR2 FQGNSA. The V gene end was trimmed by 0 bases and the J gene end by 14 bases; junction bases not matched to a gene: 10. The CDR3 is made up of 15 amino acids. Data came from immunoSEQ multiplex PCR; TCRdb stores just in-frame clones and leaves some out. The sample comprises fewer than 100,000 clones, approximately 90% of which are singletons, and roughly 13% rests with the top ten. Concerning this clone: Its antigen is unknown.

The material was peripheral blood, obtained on day 0 of AZD1222 vaccination. The V call is TRBV7-2, the J call TRBJ1-6; 7 bases are a match to TRBD1. This clonotype originated in an adult in good health. The CDR3 region is CASSLATGKATALHF. CDR3 DNA sequence: TGTGCCAGCAGCTTAGCGACAGGGAAGGCTACGGCCCTCCACTTT.